This T cell receptor (beta chain) comes out of a study of shared clonotypes between healthy human individuals. Study overall: Three CD4 naive, three CD4 memory, two CD8 naive and one CD8 memory plate were used per donor.

The germline V gene has CDR1 MNHNS and CDR2 SASEGT. With 1 base removed from V and 9 bases from J, the gap between germline ends came to 13 bases. CDR3 size: 14 residues. Every immunoSEQ plate was one replicate of a subset's evenly spread DNA. Clones were sequenced by immunoSEQ multiplex PCR, and TCRdb holds only the in-frame ones, with some missing. The table includes roughly 2.6 million clones, roughly nine tenths detected once. This TCR was sampled from a man between 18 and 29 years old in good health. The chain uses TRBV6-1 and TRBJ1-3; D gene unclear. Sequencing was done on a sample of naive CD4+ T cells sorted from blood. Stated subset: CD45RA+ positively selected. CDR3 in DNA: TGTGCCAGCAGTGAAGAAGGACCCGGAGCCACCATATATTTT. Translating gives CASSEEGPGATIYF.